These 6 T cell receptor beta chains were sequenced from one sample in a study of T cell responses to AZD1222 COVID-19 vaccine (TCRdb year 2021). This specimen's time point label, per the study, means: baseline before first vaccination. Receptor amplification or capture employed the immunoSEQ multiplex PCR assay. TCRdb limited this immuneACCESS table to in-frame rearrangements with V and J called. A share of clones is missing; checked studies link under half to unresolved V genes, and the rest is unexplained. The sample table holds about 92,000 clones, of which around 90% were seen once. The ten most abundant clones make up roughly 26% of the sample. Here the sequenced sample was peripheral blood, taken on day 0 of AZD1222 vaccination. The receptors stem from an adult in good health.

This chain connects TRBV5-4 to TRBJ1-2, with D hard to call. The CDR3 is made up of 13 amino acids. Trimming cost V 0 bases and J 7 bases, with 10 bases left between them. Germline V CDR1 and CDR2: SGHNT, YYREEE (reference sequence). In nucleotides, the CDR3 is TGTGCCAGCAGCTTGGAACCAGCCGGTGGCTACACCTTC. Protein product: CASSLEPAGGYTF.

This rearrangement joins TRBV2 to TRBJ2-3, with TRBD2 identical over 16 bases. Trimming took 6 bases from V and 8 from J; bases not matched to a gene: 5. The germline V gene encodes CDR1 SNHLY and CDR2 FYNNEI. The CDR3 has 15 residues. The CDR3 loop is CASREGLAGGATQYF. In DNA form, the CDR3 reads TGTGCCAGCAGGGAGGGACTAGCGGGAGGGGCTACGCAGTATTTT.

The chain employs TRBV6-5 and TRBJ2-7; D perhaps matches TRBD1 (6 bases). Deletions cut 5 bases from V and 7 bases from J, with 18 bases between. The CDR3 loop spans 14 amino acids. Germline V gives CDR1 MNHEY, CDR2 SVGAGI. The CDR3 reads CASSRQAAAREQYF. CDR3 nucleotide sequence: TGTGCCAGCAGTCGACAGGCCGCTGCGCGGGAGCAGTACTTC.

This rearrangement joins TRBV9 to TRBJ1-4; D gene ambiguous. The CDR3 extends over 14 amino acids. CDR1 and CDR2 from the germline V gene are SGDLS and YYNGEE. Trimming shortened V by 1 base and J by 1 base, and 5 bases separated the two germline ends. The CDR3 region has the DNA TGTGCCAGCAGCGTAAGCGGAACTAATGAAAAACTGTTTTTT. It specifies CASSVSGTNEKLFF. The variable domain in full, completed from reference TRBV9 and TRBJ1-4, reads DSGVTQTPKHLITATGQRVTLRCSPRSGDLSVYWYQQSLDQGLQFLIQYYNGEERAKGNILERFSAQQFPDLHSELNLSSLELGDSALYFCASSVSGTNEKLFFGSGTQLSVL.

The rearrangement links TRBV18 to TRBJ2-3, with D unresolved. In germline, CDR1 is KGHSH, CDR2 LQKENI. Trimming removed 1 base from V and 1 base from J, with 6 bases in between. The CDR3 spans 14 residues. The CDR3 nucleotides read TGTGCCAGCTCACCACTAGAGGGCACAGATACGCAGTATTTT. It encodes CASSPLEGTDTQYF.

The rearrangement links TRBV27 to TRBJ2-7, with a possible D match to TRBD2 (5 bases). The CDR3 runs 15 residues. Germline-derived CDR1 and CDR2 are MNHEY and SMNVEV (reference sequence). The V end was cut by 3 bases, the J end by 0 bases, with 12 bases between. CDR3 in DNA: TGTGCCAGCAGTTTGGAGGCCGCCGACTCCTACGAGCAGTACTTC. Amino acid sequence: CASSLEAADSYEQYF.